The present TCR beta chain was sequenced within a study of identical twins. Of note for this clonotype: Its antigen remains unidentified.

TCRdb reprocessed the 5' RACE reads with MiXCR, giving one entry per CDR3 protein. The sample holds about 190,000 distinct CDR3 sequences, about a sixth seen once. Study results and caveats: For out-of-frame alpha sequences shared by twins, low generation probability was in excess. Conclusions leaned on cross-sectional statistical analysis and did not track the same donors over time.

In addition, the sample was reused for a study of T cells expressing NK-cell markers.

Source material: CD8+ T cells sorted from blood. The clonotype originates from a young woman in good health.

CDR3 region: CASSWTSGGGELFF. The CDR3 bases are TGTGCCAGCTCCTGGACTAGCGGGGGCGGGGAGCTGTTTTTT. The genes are TRBV6-4 and TRBJ2-2; 13 nucleotides match TRBD2. The CDR3 is made up of 14 amino acids. V was clipped by 8 bases and J by 7 bases; unmatched bases: 4. Per the germline V gene, CDR1 is MRHNA and CDR2 is SNTAGT.